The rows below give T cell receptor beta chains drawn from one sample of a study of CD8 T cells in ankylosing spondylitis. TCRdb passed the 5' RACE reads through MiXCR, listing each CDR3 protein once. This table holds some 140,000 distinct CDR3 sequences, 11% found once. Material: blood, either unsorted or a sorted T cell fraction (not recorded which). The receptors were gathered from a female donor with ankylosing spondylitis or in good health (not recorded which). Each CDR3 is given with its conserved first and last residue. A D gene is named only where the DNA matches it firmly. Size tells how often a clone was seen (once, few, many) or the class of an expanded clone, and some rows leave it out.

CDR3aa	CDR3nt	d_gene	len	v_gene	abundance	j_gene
CASSLTGLAGLGELFF	TGTGCCAGCAGCTTAACGGGACTAGCGGGGCTCGGGGAGCTGTTTTTT	TRBD2	16	TRBV7-3	many	TRBJ2-2
CASSYGGRSLLGYTF	TGTGCCAGCAGTTACGGGGGCCGGTCCCTTCTGGGCTACACCTTC	NA	15	TRBV6-5	NA	TRBJ1-2
CASSTGFKVGQYF	TGTGCCAGCAGCACGGGATTCAAGGTTGGGCAGTACTTC	NA	13	TRBV12-3/TRBV12-4	many	TRBJ2-7
CASRKGLAGADTQYF	TGTGCCAGCAGAAAAGGACTAGCGGGGGCAGATACGCAGTATTTT	TRBD2	15	TRBV6-1	many	TRBJ2-3
CASSPGGHSDGYTF	TGTGCCAGCAGCCCAGGGGGACACTCCGATGGCTACACCTTC	TRBD1	14	TRBV3-1	many	TRBJ1-2
CASSYPGQGLKSYEQYF	TGTGCCAGCAGTTACCCCGGACAGGGGTTAAAGTCCTACGAGCAGTACTTC	TRBD1	17	TRBV6-2/TRBV6-3	NA	TRBJ2-7
CASSREGWRPQHF	TGTGCCAGTAGTAGGGAGGGTTGGAGACCCCAGCATTTT	NA	13	TRBV19	many	TRBJ1-5
CASSLFPDRAGTEAFF	TGTGCCAGCAGCTTATTCCCGGACAGGGCTGGCACTGAAGCTTTCTTT	TRBD1	16	TRBV7-6	NA	TRBJ1-1
CSSSGDRGPTRYGYTF	TGCAGCTCGTCAGGGGACAGGGGGCCCACAAGATATGGCTACACCTTC	TRBD1	16	TRBV29-1	many	TRBJ1-2
CASTLRQGTDAFF	TGTGCCAGCACCCTACGACAGGGAACGGACGCTTTCTTT	TRBD1	13	TRBV6-2/TRBV6-3	many	TRBJ1-1
CASSLGTAKNIQYF	TGCGCCAGCAGCTTGGGGACAGCCAAAAACATTCAGTACTTC	NA	14	TRBV5-1	many	TRBJ2-4
CASSSTGSTDTQYF	TGCGCCAGCAGCTCCACTGGTAGCACAGATACGCAGTATTTT	NA	14	TRBV5-1	many	TRBJ2-3
CASSQNNEQFF	TGCGCCAGCAGCCAAAACAATGAGCAGTTCTTC	NA	11	TRBV5-1	many	TRBJ2-1
CASSETGYYEQYF	TGTGCCAGCAGTGAAACCGGATACTACGAGCAGTACTTC	NA	13	TRBV2	many	TRBJ2-7
CASSLGLQGGEKLFF	TGCGCCAGCAGCTTGGGTTTGCAGGGAGGGGAAAAACTGTTTTTT	NA	15	TRBV5-1	NA	TRBJ1-4
CASSPPGLAGGHGEQFF	TGTGCCAGCTCACCACCGGGACTAGCGGGGGGGCATGGTGAGCAGTTCTTC	TRBD2	17	TRBV18	many	TRBJ2-1
CASSPPQGYGYTF	TGTGCCAGCAGTCCTCCGCAGGGATATGGCTACACCTTC	NA	13	TRBV12-3/TRBV12-4	many	TRBJ1-2
CSARTSGSYGEQFF	TGCAGTGCGCGGACTAGCGGGAGTTACGGTGAGCAGTTCTTC	TRBD2	14	TRBV20-1	many	TRBJ2-1
CASSQQGTGGYGYTF	TGTGCCAGCAGCCAACAGGGGACAGGAGGCTATGGCTACACCTTC	TRBD1	15	TRBV3-1	many	TRBJ1-2
CASSYSGRNTEAFF	TGTGCCAGCAGTTACTCCGGGAGGAACACTGAAGCTTTCTTT	NA	14	TRBV6-5	many	TRBJ1-1
CASSELLYGYTF	TGTGCCAGCAGTGAATTGCTCTATGGCTACACCTTC	NA	12	TRBV6-1	once	TRBJ1-2
CASSLSRGAGGYTF	TGTGCCAGCAGTTTATCTCGGGGGGCCGGTGGCTACACCTTC	NA	14	TRBV27	NA	TRBJ1-2
CSAGTQNTEAFF	TGCAGCGCCGGGACACAGAACACTGAAGCTTTCTTT	NA	12	TRBV29-1	many	TRBJ1-1
CASSLGLAGPNTGELFF	TGTGCCAGCAGCCTGGGACTAGCGGGGCCGAACACCGGGGAGCTGTTTTTT	TRBD2	17	TRBV7-7	many	TRBJ2-2
CSAEGQPSNQPQHF	TGCAGTGCTGAGGGGCAGCCGAGCAATCAGCCCCAGCATTTT	NA	14	TRBV20-1	many	TRBJ1-5
CASSQGSGSGTGELFF	TGTGCCAGCAGCCAAGGGTCGGGGTCGGGCACCGGGGAGCTGTTTTTT	NA	16	TRBV4-2	many	TRBJ2-2
CSVEDLGGHKETQYF	TGCAGCGTTGAAGATCTTGGCGGACACAAAGAGACCCAGTACTTC	NA	15	TRBV29-1	many	TRBJ2-5
CASSPTSGDSRTDTQYF	TGTGCCAGCAGTCCGACTAGCGGGGATTCGCGCACAGATACGCAGTATTTT	TRBD2	17	TRBV7-2	many	TRBJ2-3